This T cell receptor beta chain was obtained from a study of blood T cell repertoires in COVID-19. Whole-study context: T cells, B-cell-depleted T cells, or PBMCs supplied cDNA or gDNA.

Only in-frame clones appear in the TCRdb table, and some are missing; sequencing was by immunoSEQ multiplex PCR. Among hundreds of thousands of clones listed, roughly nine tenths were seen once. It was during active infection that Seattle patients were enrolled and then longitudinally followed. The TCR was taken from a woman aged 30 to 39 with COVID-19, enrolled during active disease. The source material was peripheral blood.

The CDR3 sequence: CASSFLQKNTEAFF. The CDR3 coding sequence is TGTGCCAGCAGCTTCCTACAGAAGAACACTGAAGCTTTCTTT. The rearrangement links TRBV5-8 to TRBJ1-1; D is unresolved. CDR1 is SGHTS, CDR2 YDEGEE, per germline. Trimming took off 2 bases at V and 1 base at J, with 9 bases between the two ends. The CDR3 has 14 residues.